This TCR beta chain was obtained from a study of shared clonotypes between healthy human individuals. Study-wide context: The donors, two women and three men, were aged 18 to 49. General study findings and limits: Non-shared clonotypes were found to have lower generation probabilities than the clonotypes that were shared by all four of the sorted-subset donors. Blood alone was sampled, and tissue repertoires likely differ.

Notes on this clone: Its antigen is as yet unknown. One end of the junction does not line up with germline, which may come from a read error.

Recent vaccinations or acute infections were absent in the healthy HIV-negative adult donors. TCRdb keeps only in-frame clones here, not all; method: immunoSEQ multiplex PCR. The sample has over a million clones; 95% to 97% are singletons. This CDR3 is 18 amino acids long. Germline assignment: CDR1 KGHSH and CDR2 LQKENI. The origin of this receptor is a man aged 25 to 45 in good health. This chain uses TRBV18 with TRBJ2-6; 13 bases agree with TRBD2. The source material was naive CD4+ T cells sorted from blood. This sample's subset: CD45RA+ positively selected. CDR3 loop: CASSPLAGGLAGANVLTF. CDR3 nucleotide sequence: TGTGCCAGCTCGCCACTAGCGGGAGGGCTGGCTGGGGCCAACGTCCTGACTTTC.